The rows below give T cell receptor beta chains drawn from one sample of a study of beta chain features in type 1 diabetes. The data were produced by immunoSEQ multiplex PCR, yet TCRdb's version contains in-frame clones alone and is incomplete. The table has roughly 100,000 clones, 25% to 35% seen once; the top ten hold 0.53%. The sample consisted of central memory CD4+ T cells from blood. These receptors came from a woman aged 18-35 years with type 1 diabetes. Each CDR3 is given with its conserved first and last residue. The order of the fields is J gene, clone size, V gene, D gene, CDR3 protein. A D gene is named only where the DNA matches it firmly. Size tells how often a clone was seen (once, few, many) or the class of an expanded clone, and some rows leave it out.

J: TRBJ2-2
size: few
V: TRBV5-6
D: TRBD2
CDR3: CASSRVSGRAASNTGELFF

J: TRBJ1-4
size: -
V: TRBV7-2
D: TRBD1
CDR3: CASQGQGTRGSEKLFF

J: TRBJ2-1
size: few
V: TRBV5-1
D: TRBD2
CDR3: CASSPGLAGPSGNEQFF

J: TRBJ2-1
size: few
V: TRBV7-2
D: TRBD2
CDR3: CASSLIGGSSYNEQFF

J: TRBJ2-5
size: -
V: TRBV6-6
D: -
CDR3: CASSLGGGAVQETQYF

J: TRBJ2-6
size: -
V: TRBV27
D: -
CDR3: CASRLTFGANVLTF

J: TRBJ2-1
size: -
V: TRBV30
D: TRBD2
CDR3: CAWSNPSSGSNEQFF

J: TRBJ2-5
size: few
V: TRBV28
D: -
CDR3: CASRGTGKQETQYF

J: TRBJ2-1
size: -
V: TRBV5-5
D: TRBD2
CDR3: CASSLGAGGTYNEQFF

J: TRBJ2-7
size: few
V: TRBV29-1
D: TRBD2
CDR3: CSANKREGNDEQYF

J: TRBJ2-3
size: -
V: TRBV20-1
D: -
CDR3: CSARDKATQYF

J: TRBJ2-1
size: -
V: TRBV5-1
D: TRBD2
CDR3: CASSPYSGGSYNEQFF

J: TRBJ1-4
size: -
V: TRBV13
D: -
CDR3: CASSPRRGTNEKLFF

J: TRBJ2-7
size: -
V: TRBV5-4
D: -
CDR3: CASSSTEYEQYF

J: TRBJ2-3
size: few
V: TRBV2
D: -
CDR3: CASRNWQTDTQYF

J: TRBJ2-1
size: -
V: TRBV18
D: TRBD2
CDR3: CASSPLEPGLAGPSSYNEQFF

J: TRBJ2-3
size: few
V: TRBV29-1
D: -
CDR3: CSTRVAADTQYF